Here is one T cell receptor (beta chain) with its context. The antigen is undetermined. This CDR3 is 14 amino acids long. Germline values: CDR1 LGHNA, CDR2 YNFKEQ. After removal of 7 bases from V and 8 bases from J, the junction contained 10 bases not matched to a gene. This entry is derived from a study of tumor and adjacent non-tumor tissue in lung cancer. General study points: Tumor repertoires had a smaller top 100 clone share than normal lung.

The library came from three nested PCR rounds adapted from ARM-PCR protocols. TCRdb analysed the multiplex PCR reads with MiXCR anew, one entry per CDR3 protein. Of about 100,000 distinct CDR3 sequences in the sample, 50% to 70% were seen once. This sample's RNA came from whole unsorted tissue. The normal lung tissue was taken more than 3 cm from the tumor edge. The chain recombines TRBV4-2 with TRBJ2-1; 8 bases match TRBD1. Sequencing was done on a sample of distant non-tumor lung tissue. The receptor's source is a man aged 25 to 45 with non-small cell lung cancer. The DNA of the CDR3 is TGTGCCAGCATCCACGGACAGGGCTTATATGAGCAGTTCTTC. It encodes CASIHGQGLYEQFF.